A selection of T cell receptor beta chains follows, all from one sample in a study of T cells in Graves' hyperthyroidism and ophthalmopathy. Each CDR3 protein is one row after TCRdb ran MiXCR on the multiplex PCR reads. The table shows 500,000 to 600,000 distinct CDR3 sequences, with approximately 15% occurring only once. Source material: blood. The receptor source for this set is a woman aged 18 to 35 with Graves' hyperthyroidism. Each CDR3 is given with its conserved first and last residue. A D gene is named only where the DNA matches it firmly. A clone size is listed for some rows: how often the clone was seen (once, few, many), or a class if it is expanded.

-,11,TRBV24-1,TRBJ2-3,many,CATSETDTQYF,TGTGCCACCAGTGAGACAGATACGCAGTATTTT
TRBD2,16,TRBV5-1,TRBJ2-3,-,CASSIGLAGGTDTQYF,TGCGCCAGCAGCATTGGACTAGCGGGAGGGACAGATACGCAGTATTTT
-,15,TRBV5-8,TRBJ2-7,-,CASSLGQPASYEQYF,TGTGCCAGCAGCTTGGGACAGCCAGCCTCCTACGAGCAGTACTTC
TRBD1,17,TRBV28,TRBJ1-6,few,CASSLAGTANLGSPLHF,TGTGCCAGCAGTTTAGCGGGGACAGCTAACCTAGGATCACCCCTCCACTTT
-,15,TRBV19,TRBJ1-5,few,CASSIRAGKLQPQHF,TGTGCCAGTAGTATAAGGGCAGGGAAGTTGCAGCCCCAGCATTTT
-,14,TRBV11-2,TRBJ1-1,many,CASSPTLGITEAFF,TGTGCCAGCAGCCCCACTCTCGGAATCACTGAAGCTTTCTTT
-,14,TRBV28,TRBJ2-3,few,CASSVMSFTDTQYF,TGTGCCAGCAGTGTCATGAGTTTTACAGATACGCAGTATTTT
-,15,TRBV19,TRBJ1-4,few,CASSMSGAVGEKLFF,TGTGCCAGTAGTATGTCAGGGGCGGTTGGTGAAAAACTGTTTTTT
-,13,TRBV28,TRBJ1-5,many,CASSLGIVQPQHF,TGTGCCAGCAGTTTGGGCATCGTCCAGCCCCAGCATTTT
-,14,TRBV20-1,TRBJ2-7,many,CSAKPFSSSYEQYF,TGCAGTGCAAAACCTTTCTCGAGCTCCTACGAGCAGTACTTC
-,13,TRBV2,TRBJ1-6,-,CASSRQYNSPLHF,TGTGCCAGCAGTAGACAGTATAATTCACCCCTCCACTTT
-,13,TRBV20-1,TRBJ1-2,few,CSARQGRGYGYTF,TGCAGTGCTAGACAGGGGAGGGGCTATGGCTACACCTTC
-,14,TRBV20-1,TRBJ2-7,few,CSARDPGRDYEQYF,TGCAGTGCCCGAGACCCGGGGCGGGACTACGAGCAGTACTTC
-,16,TRBV4-1,TRBJ2-2,few,CASSQDRTANTGELFF,TGCGCCAGCAGCCAAGATCGGACCGCGAACACCGGGGAGCTGTTTTTT
-,19,TRBV7-2,TRBJ2-6,-,CASSLGAQGRLSGANVLTF,TGTGCCAGCAGCTTAGGAGCCCAGGGCCGACTCTCTGGGGCCAACGTCCTGACTTTC
TRBD1,12,TRBV5-5,TRBJ2-1,-,CASSSRGQEQFF,TGTGCCAGCAGCTCGAGGGGACAGGAGCAGTTCTTC
-,14,TRBV7-2,TRBJ2-3,many,CASSPGWFTDTQYF,TGTGCCAGCAGCCCTGGCTGGTTCACAGATACGCAGTATTTT
-,15,TRBV7-9,TRBJ2-1,few,CASRPNRDLRNEQFF,TGTGCCAGCAGACCGAACCGGGACCTCAGGAATGAGCAGTTCTTC
-,17,TRBV7-8,TRBJ1-1,few,CASSPLTPGTKNTEAFF,TGCGCCAGCAGCCCACTTACTCCCGGGACAAAGAACACTGAAGCTTTCTTT
TRBD2,15,TRBV5-1,TRBJ2-2,once,CASSLGAGAYGELFF,TGCGCCAGCAGCTTGGGAGCGGGAGCATACGGGGAGCTGTTTTTT
TRBD2,16,TRBV4-1,TRBJ2-7,-,CASSQTTSGREGEQYF,TGCGCCAGCAGCCAAACCACAAGCGGGAGAGAGGGCGAGCAGTACTTC
-,14,TRBV6-2/TRBV6-3,TRBJ1-4,-,CARKSDSTNEKLFF,TGTGCCAGGAAAAGCGACAGTACTAATGAAAAACTGTTTTTT
-,15,TRBV20-1,TRBJ2-7,few,CSASPLVGVYGEQYF,TGCAGTGCTAGTCCCCTGGTTGGTGTTTACGGCGAGCAGTACTTC
TRBD1,15,TRBV19,TRBJ1-5,-,CASNMLGTGLQPQHF,TGTGCCAGTAACATGCTCGGGACAGGGCTGCAGCCCCAGCATTTT
TRBD1,14,TRBV20-1,TRBJ1-2,-,CSARANGQGDGYTF,TGCAGTGCTAGAGCAAATGGACAGGGGGATGGCTACACCTTC
-,13,TRBV28,TRBJ2-1,many,CASSLGPYNEQFF,TGTGCCAGCAGTTTAGGCCCTTACAATGAGCAGTTCTTC
-,14,TRBV11-2,TRBJ2-2,few,CASSLNYNTGELFF,TGTGCCAGCAGCTTGAACTATAACACCGGGGAGCTGTTTTTT
TRBD2,16,TRBV7-7,TRBJ2-5,many,CASSLGLAGVQETQYF,TGTGCCAGCAGCTTAGGTCTAGCGGGGGTCCAAGAGACCCAGTACTTC
-,14,TRBV3-1,TRBJ1-3,many,CASSPANRGNTIYF,TGTGCCAGCAGCCCAGCAAACCGTGGAAACACCATATATTTT